This TCR beta chain was identified during a study of blood T cell repertoires in COVID-19. The wider study: Donors in the United States, Italy and Spain gave samples during acute or convalescent COVID-19.

This clone was seen a handful of times. The germline CDR1 and CDR2 sequences are SNHLY and FYNNEI. The CDR3 totals 14 residues. V lost 4 bases, J lost 4 bases, and 13 bases lay in between. Method: immunoSEQ multiplex PCR; TCRdb's copy keeps in-frame clones and lacks some. Of roughly 200,000 clones listed, roughly 83% were seen once; the top ten hold 1.5% to 1.7%. The receptor's source is a human donor in a cohort sampled during active COVID-19. The sample was peripheral blood. V gene TRBV2 combines with J gene TRBJ1-2; D is possibly TRBD1 (5 bases). CDR3 region: CASSGRGEAYGYTF. The CDR3 DNA sequence: TGTGCCAGCAGTGGTCGGGGGGAGGCCTATGGCTACACCTTC.